This TCR beta chain was retrieved from a study of cytomegalovirus exposure and HLA in healthy donors. General study results and limits: The dataset shows that most TCR sequences were rare, while some public TCRs occurred in many donors. Three CMV-associated chains were confirmed in vitro to be specific for CMV antigens. Versus the roughly 640-donor mean, an Asian-associated ancestry cluster reportedly showed fewer N-insertions in a later analysis. Prior analysis indicated that the majority of TCR beta V segments exhibited productivity approximately 90% or approximately 30% of the time.

Germline loops: CDR1 KGHSH, CDR2 LQKENI. This CDR3 comprises 16 residues. V gave up 2 bases and J gave up 2 bases, with 13 bases separating them. Comments on this clone: The antigen is not known.

Researchers ran the PCR with 60 Vbeta and 13 Jbeta primers. Repertoires were generated with immunoSEQ multiplex PCR, while TCRdb's copy carries only in-frame clones and drops some. The table includes 150,000 or so clones, approximately 79% detected once. This chain links TRBV18 with TRBJ1-3; a weak D match, TRBD1 (5 bases). Specimen: PBMCs. The TCR sequence derives from a man younger than 30 in good health and CMV-seropositive. The CDR3: CASSPGQGTTGNTIYF. The CDR3 coding sequence is TGTGCCAGCTCACCAGGGCAGGGTACTACTGGAAACACCATATATTTT.